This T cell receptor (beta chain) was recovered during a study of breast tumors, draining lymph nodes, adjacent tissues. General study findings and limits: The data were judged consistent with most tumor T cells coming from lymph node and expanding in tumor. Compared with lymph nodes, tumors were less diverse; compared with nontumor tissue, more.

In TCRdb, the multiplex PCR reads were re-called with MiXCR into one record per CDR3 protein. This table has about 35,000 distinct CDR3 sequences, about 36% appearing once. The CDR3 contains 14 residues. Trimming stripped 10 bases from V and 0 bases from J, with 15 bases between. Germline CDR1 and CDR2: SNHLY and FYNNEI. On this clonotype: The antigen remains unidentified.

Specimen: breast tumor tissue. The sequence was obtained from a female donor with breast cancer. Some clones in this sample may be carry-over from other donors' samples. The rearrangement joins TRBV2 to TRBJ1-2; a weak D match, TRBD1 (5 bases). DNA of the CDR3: TGTGCCACCAGCAGAGGGGCAGCTAACTATGGCTACACCTTC. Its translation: CATSRGAANYGYTF.